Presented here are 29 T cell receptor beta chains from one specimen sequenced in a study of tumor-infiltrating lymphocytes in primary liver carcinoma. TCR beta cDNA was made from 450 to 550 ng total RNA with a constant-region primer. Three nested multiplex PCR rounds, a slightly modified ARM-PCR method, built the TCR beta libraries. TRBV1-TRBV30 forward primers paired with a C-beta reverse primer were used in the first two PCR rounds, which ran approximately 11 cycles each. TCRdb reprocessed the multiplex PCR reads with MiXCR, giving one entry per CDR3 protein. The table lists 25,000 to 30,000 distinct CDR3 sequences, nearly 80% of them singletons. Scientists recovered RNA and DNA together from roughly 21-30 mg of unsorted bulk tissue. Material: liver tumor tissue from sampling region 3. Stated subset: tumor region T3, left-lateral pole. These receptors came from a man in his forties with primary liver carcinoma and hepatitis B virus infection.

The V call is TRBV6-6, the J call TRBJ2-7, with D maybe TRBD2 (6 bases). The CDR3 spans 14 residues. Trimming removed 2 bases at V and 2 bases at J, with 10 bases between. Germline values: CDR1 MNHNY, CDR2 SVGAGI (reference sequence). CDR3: CASSYIWGAYEQYF. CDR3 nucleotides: TGTGCCAGCAGTTACATATGGGGGGCCTACGAGCAGTACTTC.

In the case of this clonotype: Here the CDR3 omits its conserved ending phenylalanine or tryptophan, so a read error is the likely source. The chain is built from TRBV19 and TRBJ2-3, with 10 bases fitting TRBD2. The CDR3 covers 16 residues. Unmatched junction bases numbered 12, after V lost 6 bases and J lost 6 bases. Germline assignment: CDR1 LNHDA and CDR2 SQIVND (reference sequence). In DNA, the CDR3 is TGTGCCAGTAGGAATCAAGCGGGAGGGTTGTCGGATACGCAGTATTTA. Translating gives CASRNQAGGLSDTQYL.

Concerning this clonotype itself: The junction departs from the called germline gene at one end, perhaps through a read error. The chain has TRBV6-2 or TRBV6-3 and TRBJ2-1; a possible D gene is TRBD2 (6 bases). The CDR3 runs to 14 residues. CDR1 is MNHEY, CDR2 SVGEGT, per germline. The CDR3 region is CASKGGTDYNKQFF. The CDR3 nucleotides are TGTGCCAGTAAGGGCGGGACTGACTACAATAAGCAGTTCTTC.

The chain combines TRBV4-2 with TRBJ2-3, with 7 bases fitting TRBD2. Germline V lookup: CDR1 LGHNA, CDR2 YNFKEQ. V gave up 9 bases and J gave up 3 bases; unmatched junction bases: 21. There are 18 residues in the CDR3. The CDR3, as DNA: TGTGCCAGAAGTAAAGTGGCTCTTCTAGCGGTGGCGACAGATACGCAGTATTTT. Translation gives CARSKVALLAVATDTQYF.

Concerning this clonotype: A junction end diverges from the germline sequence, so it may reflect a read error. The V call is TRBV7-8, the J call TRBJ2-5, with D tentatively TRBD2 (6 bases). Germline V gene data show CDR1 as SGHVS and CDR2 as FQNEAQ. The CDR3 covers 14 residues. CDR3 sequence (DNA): TGTGTCAGCAGACCCGGGGGTGGGTATGAGACCCAGTACTTC. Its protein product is CVSRPGGGYETQYF.

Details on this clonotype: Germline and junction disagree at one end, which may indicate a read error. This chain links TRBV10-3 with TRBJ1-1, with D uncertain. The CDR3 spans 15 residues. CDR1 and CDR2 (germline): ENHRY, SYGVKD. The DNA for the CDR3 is TGTGTCATCAGTGGGTCTCGGGATATGAACATTGAAGCTTTCTTT. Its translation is CVISGSRDMNIEAFF.

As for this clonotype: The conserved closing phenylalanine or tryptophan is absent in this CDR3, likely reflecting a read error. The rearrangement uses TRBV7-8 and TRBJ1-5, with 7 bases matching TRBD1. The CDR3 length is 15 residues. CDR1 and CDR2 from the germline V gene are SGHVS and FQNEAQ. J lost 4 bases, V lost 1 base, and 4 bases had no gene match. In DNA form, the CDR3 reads TGTGCCAGCAGCTTAGGAGGGGGCGGGAATCAGCCCCAGCATTAT. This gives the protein CASSLGGGGNQPQHY.

CDR3 residues: CASISGSGISGEQYF. DNA for the CDR3: TGTGCCAGCATCTCAGGGTCCGGGATCTCTGGCGAGCAGTACTTC. The genes are TRBV11-2 and TRBJ2-7; D is perhaps TRBD1 or TRBD2 (5 bases each). Germline values: CDR1 SGHAT, CDR2 FQNNGV. V shed 7 bases and J shed 6 bases, with 22 bases lying between them. The CDR3 contains 15 residues. The variable domain in full, completed from reference TRBV11-2 and TRBJ2-7, reads EAGVAQSPRYKIIEKRQSVAFWCNPISGHATLYWYQQILGQGPKLLIQFQNNGVVDDSQLPKDRFSAERLKGVDSTLKIQPAKLEDSAVYLCASISGSGISGEQYFGPGTRLTVT.

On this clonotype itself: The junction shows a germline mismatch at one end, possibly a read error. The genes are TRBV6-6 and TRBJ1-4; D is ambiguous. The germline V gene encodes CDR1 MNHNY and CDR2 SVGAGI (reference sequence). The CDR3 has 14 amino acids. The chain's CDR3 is CANSAGIFNEKLFF. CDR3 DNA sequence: TGTGCCAACAGTGCCGGGATATTTAATGAAAAACTGTTTTTT.

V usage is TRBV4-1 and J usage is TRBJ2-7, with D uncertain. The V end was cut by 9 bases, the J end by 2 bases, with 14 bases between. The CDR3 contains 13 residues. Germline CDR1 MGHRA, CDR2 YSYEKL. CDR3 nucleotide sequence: TGCGCCAGTGGCCAAGTCCCGCCCTACGAGCAGTACTTC. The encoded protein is CASGQVPPYEQYF.

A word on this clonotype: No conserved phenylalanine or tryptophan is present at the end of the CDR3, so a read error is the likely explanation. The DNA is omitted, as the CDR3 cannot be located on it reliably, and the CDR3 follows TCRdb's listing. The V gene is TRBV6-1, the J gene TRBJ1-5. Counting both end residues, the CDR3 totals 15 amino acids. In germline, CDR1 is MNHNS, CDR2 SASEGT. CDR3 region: CASSEISYSNQPLHS.

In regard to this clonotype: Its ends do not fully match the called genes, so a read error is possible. CDR3 loop: CTSSLGQEAVGEQFF. The CDR3 DNA follows: TGCACCAGCAGCCTAGGACAGGAGGCGGTAGGTGAACAGTTCTTC. This chain joins TRBV4-1 and TRBJ2-1; 7 bases are shared with TRBD1. The length of the CDR3 is 15 residues. Germline values: CDR1 MGHRA, CDR2 YSYEKL.

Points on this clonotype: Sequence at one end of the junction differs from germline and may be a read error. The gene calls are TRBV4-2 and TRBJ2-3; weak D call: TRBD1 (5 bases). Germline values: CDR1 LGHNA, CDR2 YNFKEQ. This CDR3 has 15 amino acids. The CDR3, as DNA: TGTGCCAGCAGCCAAGAGAAGGGAATGACAGCTACGCGGTATTTT. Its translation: CASSQEKGMTATRYF.

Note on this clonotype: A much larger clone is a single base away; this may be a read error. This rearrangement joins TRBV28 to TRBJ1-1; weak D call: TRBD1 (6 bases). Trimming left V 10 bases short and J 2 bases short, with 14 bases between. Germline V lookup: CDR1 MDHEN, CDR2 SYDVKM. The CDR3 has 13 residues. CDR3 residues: CAILNRANTEAFF. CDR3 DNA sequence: TGTGCCATCCTGAACAGGGCAAACACTGAAGCTTTCTTT.

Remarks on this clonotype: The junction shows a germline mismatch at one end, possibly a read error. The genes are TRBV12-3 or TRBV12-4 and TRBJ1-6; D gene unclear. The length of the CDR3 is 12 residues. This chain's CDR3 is CAGSLKNSAFHF. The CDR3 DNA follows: TGTGCCGGCAGTTTAAAGAATTCAGCCTTCCACTTT.

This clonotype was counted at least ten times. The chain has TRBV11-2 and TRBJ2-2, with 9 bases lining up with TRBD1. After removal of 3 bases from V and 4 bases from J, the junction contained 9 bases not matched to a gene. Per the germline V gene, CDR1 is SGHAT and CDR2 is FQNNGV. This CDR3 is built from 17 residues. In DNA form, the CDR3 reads TGTGCCAGCAGCTTTGATCGGGACAGGGTCGGCACCGGGGAGCTGTTTTTT. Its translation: CASSFDRDRVGTGELFF. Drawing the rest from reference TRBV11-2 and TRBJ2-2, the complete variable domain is EAGVAQSPRYKIIEKRQSVAFWCNPISGHATLYWYQQILGQGPKLLIQFQNNGVVDDSQLPKDRFSAERLKGVDSTLKIQPAKLEDSAVYLCASSFDRDRVGTGELFFGEGSRLTVL.

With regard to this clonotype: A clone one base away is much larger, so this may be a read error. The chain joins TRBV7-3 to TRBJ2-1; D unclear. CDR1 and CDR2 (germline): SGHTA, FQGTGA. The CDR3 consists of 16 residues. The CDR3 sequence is CASNLMGSSSYNEQFF. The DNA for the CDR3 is TGTGCCAGCAACTTAATGGGTTCGAGCTCCTACAATGAGCAGTTCTTC.

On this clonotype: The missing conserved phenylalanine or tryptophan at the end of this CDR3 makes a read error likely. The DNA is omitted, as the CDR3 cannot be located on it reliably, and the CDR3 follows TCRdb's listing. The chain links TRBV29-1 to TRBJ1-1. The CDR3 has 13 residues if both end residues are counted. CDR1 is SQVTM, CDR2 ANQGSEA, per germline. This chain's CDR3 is CSVEGAGNTEVFY.

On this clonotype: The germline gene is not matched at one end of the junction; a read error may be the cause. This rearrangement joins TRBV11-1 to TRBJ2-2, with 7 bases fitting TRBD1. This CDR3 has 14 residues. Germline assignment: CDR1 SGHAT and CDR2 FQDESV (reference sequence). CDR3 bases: TGTTCCAGCAGCTTTACAGGGGTTACCGGGGAGCTGTTTTTT. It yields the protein CSSSFTGVTGELFF. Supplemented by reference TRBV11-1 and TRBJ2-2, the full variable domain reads EAEVAQSPRYKITEKSQAVAFWCDPISGHATLYWYRQILGQGPELLVQFQDESVVDDSQLPKDRFSAERLKGVDSTLKIQPAELGDSAMYLCSSSFTGVTGELFFGEGSRLTVL.

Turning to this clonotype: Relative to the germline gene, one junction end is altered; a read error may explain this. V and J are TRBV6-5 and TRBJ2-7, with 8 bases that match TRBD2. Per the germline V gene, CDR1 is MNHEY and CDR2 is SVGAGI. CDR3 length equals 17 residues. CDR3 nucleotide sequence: TGTGCCAGCAGCTACTCGACTAGCGTGAGCTTGGTTTACGAGCAGCGCTTC. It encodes CASSYSTSVSLVYEQRF.

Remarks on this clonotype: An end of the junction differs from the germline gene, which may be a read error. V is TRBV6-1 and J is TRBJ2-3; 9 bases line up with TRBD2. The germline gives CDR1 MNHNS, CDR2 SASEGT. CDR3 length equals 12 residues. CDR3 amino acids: CSSGGWTDTQYF. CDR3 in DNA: TGTTCCAGCGGGGGGTGGACAGATACGCAGTATTTT.

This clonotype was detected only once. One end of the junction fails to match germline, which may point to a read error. Here the CDR3 DNA reads TGTGCTAGCAGCCAAACTCCTAGCAGGGGGAAAGATACCCAGTACTTC. It is translated as CASSQTPSRGKDTQYF. The chain couples TRBV11-2 to TRBJ2-5; TRBD1 matches 7 bases. CDR3 size: 16 residues. Germline CDR1 is SGHAT and CDR2 is FQNNGV.

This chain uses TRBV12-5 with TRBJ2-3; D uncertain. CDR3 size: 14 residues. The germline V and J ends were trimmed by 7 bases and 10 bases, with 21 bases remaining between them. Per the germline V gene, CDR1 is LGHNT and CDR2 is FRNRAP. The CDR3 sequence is CASADQVGVHAQYF. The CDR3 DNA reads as TGTGCTAGTGCCGACCAAGTAGGAGTGCATGCGCAGTATTTT.

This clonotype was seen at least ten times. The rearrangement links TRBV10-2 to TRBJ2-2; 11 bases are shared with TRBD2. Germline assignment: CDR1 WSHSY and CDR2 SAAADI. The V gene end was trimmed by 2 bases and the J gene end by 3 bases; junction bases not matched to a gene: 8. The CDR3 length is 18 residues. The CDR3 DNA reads TGCGCCAGCAGTGAGGCTAAGGGACTAGCGGAGGACACCGGGGAGCTGTTTTTT. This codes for CASSEAKGLAEDTGELFF.

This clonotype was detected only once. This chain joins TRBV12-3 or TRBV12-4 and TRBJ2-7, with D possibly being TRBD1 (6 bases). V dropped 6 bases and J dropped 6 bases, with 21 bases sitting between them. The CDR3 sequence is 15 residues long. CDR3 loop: CASRPQGSRGTEQYF. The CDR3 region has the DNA TGTGCCAGCAGACCTCAGGGGTCACGAGGCACCGAGCAGTACTTC.

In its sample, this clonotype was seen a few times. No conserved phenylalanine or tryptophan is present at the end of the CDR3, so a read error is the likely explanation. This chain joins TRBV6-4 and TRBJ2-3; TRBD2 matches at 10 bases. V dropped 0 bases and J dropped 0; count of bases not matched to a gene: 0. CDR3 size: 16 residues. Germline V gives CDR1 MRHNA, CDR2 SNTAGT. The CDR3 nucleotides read TGTGCCAGCAGTGACTCGACTAGCGGGAGCACAGATACGCAGTATTCT. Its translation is CASSDSTSGSTDTQYS.

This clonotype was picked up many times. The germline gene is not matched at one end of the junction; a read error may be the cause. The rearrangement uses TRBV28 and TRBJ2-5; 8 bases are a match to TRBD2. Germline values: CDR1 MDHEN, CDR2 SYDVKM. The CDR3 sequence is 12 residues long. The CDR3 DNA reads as TGTGCCAGCAGTTCTCCTTCTAGCGGGCCTAACTTC. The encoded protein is CASSSPSSGPNF.

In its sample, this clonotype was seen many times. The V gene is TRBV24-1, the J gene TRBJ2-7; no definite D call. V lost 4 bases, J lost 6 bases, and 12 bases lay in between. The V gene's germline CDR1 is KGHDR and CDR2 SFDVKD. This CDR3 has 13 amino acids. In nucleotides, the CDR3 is TGTGCCACCAGTGACCCGCAACAAAGCGAGCAGTACTTC. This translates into CATSDPQQSEQYF.

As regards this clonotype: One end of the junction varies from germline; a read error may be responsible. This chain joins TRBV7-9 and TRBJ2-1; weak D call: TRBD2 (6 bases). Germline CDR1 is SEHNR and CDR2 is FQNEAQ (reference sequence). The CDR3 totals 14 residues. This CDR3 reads CASSSKRAYNEQLF. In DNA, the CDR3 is TGTGCCAGCAGCTCTAAGCGGGCTTACAATGAGCAGCTCTTC. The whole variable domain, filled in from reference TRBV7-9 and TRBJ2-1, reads DTGVSQNPRHKITKRGQNVTFRCDPISEHNRLYWYRQTLGQGPEFLTYFQNEAQLEKSRLLSDRFSAERPKGSFSTLEIQRTEQGDSAMYLCASSSKRAYNEQLFGPGTRLTVL.